One sample yielded the 8 T cell receptor beta chains listed below, sequenced in a study of spatial heterogeneity in lung cancer. The antigens of these receptors remain unknown. Via MiXCR, TCRdb re-called the 5' RACE reads, giving one row per CDR3 protein. The sample lists 9,000 to 9,500 distinct CDR3 sequences, roughly 8.8% occurring once. Indicated time point: sample taken at primary tumor resection. Study observations and caveats: Expanded alpha and beta TCR counts within tumors tracked tumor mutation counts.

Sequenced material: lung tumor tissue, taken at surgery. These receptors were taken from a male donor with early-stage non-small cell lung cancer.

Many counts were recorded for this clonotype. The chain recombines TRBV27 with TRBJ2-7; 9 nucleotides line up with TRBD1. The CDR3 covers 14 residues. V trimming: 5 bases; J trimming: 10 bases; junction bases outside the gene matches: 12. Germline-derived CDR1 and CDR2 are MNHEY and SMNVEV (reference sequence). The CDR3 sequence: CASSPWDRAERQYF. CDR3 in DNA: TGTGCCAGCAGTCCCTGGGACAGGGCTGAAAGACAGTACTTC.

This clonotype was detected many times. The V call is TRBV24-1, the J call TRBJ2-2; D perhaps matches TRBD1 (6 bases). From germline, CDR1 is KGHDR and CDR2 SFDVKD. Trimming left V 5 bases short and J 4 bases short, with 10 bases between. The CDR3 runs to 14 residues. CDR3 protein: CATSGTASTGELFF. CDR3 DNA sequence: TGTGCCACCAGTGGGACAGCTTCCACCGGGGAGCTGTTTTTT.

The V and J genes are TRBV5-6 and TRBJ2-7; either TRBD1 or TRBD2 may supply D (6 bases each). The CDR3 length is 14 residues. Looked up from germline, CDR1 is SGHDT and CDR2 is YYEEEE. Trimming removed 0 bases at V and 6 bases at J, with 13 bases between. The CDR3 coding sequence is TGTGCCAGCAGCTTGGGCAGGGGAGGCCTCGAGCAGTACTTC. Translated, it gives CASSLGRGGLEQYF.

This clonotype was picked up many times. The CDR3 DNA sequence: TGTGCCAGCAGCTTGGGTCCCCAGGGTCAGGATTCACCCCTCCACTTT. This encodes CASSLGPQGQDSPLHF. J is TRBJ1-6 and V is TRBV5-4, with D possibly being TRBD1 (5 bases). Germline CDR1 is SGHNT and CDR2 is YYREEE (reference sequence). Trimming stripped 0 bases from V and 8 bases from J, with 15 bases between. CDR3 length equals 16 residues.

This clonotype was observed a few times. V and J are TRBV6-5 and TRBJ1-1, with a possible D match to TRBD1 (5 bases). Germline lookup yields CDR1 MNHEY and CDR2 SVGAGI. Trimming cost V 11 bases and J 0 bases, with 16 bases left between them. The CDR3 consists of 14 residues. CDR3 nucleotide sequence: TGTGCCTTCCACCCCCAGGGTATGAACACTGAAGCTTTCTTT. Its translation: CAFHPQGMNTEAFF.

CDR3 residues: CASSPPGRQFF. CDR3 DNA: TGTGCCAGCAGCCCTCCGGGAAGACAGTTCTTC. The chain carries TRBV6-2 or TRBV6-3 and TRBJ2-1; D is perhaps TRBD2 (5 bases). Germline V gives CDR1 MNHEY, CDR2 SVGEGT. Trimming took 6 bases from V and 13 from J, leaving 13 bases between them. This CDR3 region has 11 residues.

This clonotype is medium-sized within its sample. This rearrangement joins TRBV7-8 to TRBJ2-3; D not certain. The germline gives CDR1 SGHVS, CDR2 FQNEAQ. Trimming took off 4 bases at V and 8 bases at J, with 7 bases between the two ends. The CDR3 is 11 amino acids. CDR3 sequence: CASSSMGTQYF. Written as DNA, the CDR3 is TGTGCCAGCAGCTCCATGGGTACGCAGTATTTT.

Relative to its sample, this clonotype is medium-sized. The chain recombines TRBV7-9 with TRBJ1-5; the D is unclear. Trimming pared 3 bases from V and 3 bases from J, leaving 9 bases between. Germline CDR1 SEHNR, CDR2 FQNEAQ (reference sequence). The CDR3 has 14 residues. CDR3 sequence reads: CASSFGQLNQPQHF. CDR3 in DNA: TGTGCCAGCAGCTTCGGGCAACTCAATCAGCCCCAGCATTTT.